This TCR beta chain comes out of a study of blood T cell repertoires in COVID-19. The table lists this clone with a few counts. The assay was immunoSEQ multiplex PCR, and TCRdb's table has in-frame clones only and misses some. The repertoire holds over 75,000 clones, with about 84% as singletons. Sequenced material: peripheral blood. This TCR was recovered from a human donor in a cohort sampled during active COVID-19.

CDR3 DNA sequence: TGTGCCAGCAGTGAATCGGGGACAGGGGGCTACGAGCAGTACTTC. Residues: CASSESGTGGYEQYF. The chain combines TRBV6-1 with TRBJ2-7; 11 nucleotides match TRBD1. Germline lookup yields CDR1 MNHNS and CDR2 SASEGT. The CDR3 contains 15 residues. V lost 2 bases and J lost 3; bases outside the gene matches: 3.